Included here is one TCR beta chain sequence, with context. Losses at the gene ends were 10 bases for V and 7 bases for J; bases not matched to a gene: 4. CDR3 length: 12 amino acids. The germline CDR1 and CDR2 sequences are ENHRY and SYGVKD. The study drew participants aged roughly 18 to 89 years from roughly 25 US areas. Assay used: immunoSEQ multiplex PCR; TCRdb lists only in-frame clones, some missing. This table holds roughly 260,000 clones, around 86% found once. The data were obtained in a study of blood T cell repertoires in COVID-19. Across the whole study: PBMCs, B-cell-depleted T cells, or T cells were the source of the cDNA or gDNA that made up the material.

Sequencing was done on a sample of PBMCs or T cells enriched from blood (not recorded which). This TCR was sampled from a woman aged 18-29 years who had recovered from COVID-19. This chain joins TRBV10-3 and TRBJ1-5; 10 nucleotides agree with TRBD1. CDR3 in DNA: TGTGCCACCGGACAGGGGGGACAGCCCCAGCATTTT. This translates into CATGQGGQPQHF.